Listed here are 10 T cell receptor beta chains from one sample, sequenced in a study of regulatory T cells in long-lasting Graves disease. Sequencing libraries for TCR beta were prepared with iRepertoire HTBI primers and Arm-PCR of CDR3 regions. TCRdb reprocessed the multiplex PCR reads via MiXCR and lists one record per CDR3 protein. This sample carries approximately 400,000 distinct CDR3 sequences, 15% of them seen once, and the ten largest clones take approximately 7.8%. The time point was: newly diagnosed GD, antithyroid drugs for less than 3 months. Generation of the TCR library employed RNA extracted from PBMCs. In addition, the sample was reused for a study of T cells in Graves' hyperthyroidism and ophthalmopathy.

Material: peripheral blood mononuclear cells (PBMCs), obtained at new diagnosis, from a patient treated with antithyroid drugs. The receptor set was obtained from a woman aged 40 to 55 with Graves disease.

This clonotype has a handful of counts. This chain uses TRBV12-3 or TRBV12-4 with TRBJ2-1; 13 positions agree with TRBD2. V shed 6 bases and J 8 bases; nucleotides not matched to a gene: 7. The CDR3 covers 15 residues. CDR3 DNA sequence: TGTGCCAGCAGACGGACTAGCGGGAGCTGGGATGAGCAGTTCTTC. Amino acids: CASRRTSGSWDEQFF.

The V call is TRBV5-6, the J call TRBJ1-2; no firm D call. V was cut by 3 bases and J by 10 bases, with 16 bases left in between. CDR3 size: 13 residues. Germline CDR1 is SGHDT and CDR2 is YYEEEE. CDR3 nucleotides: TGTGCCAGCAGCTCTGGACCGCCACGGGACTACACCTTC. This gives the protein CASSSGPPRDYTF.

Worth noting for this clonotype: A much larger clone differs by one base, so this may be a read error. The chain has TRBV12-3 or TRBV12-4 and TRBJ2-7; TRBD1 agrees at 11 bases. The CDR3 is 14 residues long. V was clipped by 6 bases and J by 4 bases; unmatched bases: 5. DNA for the CDR3: TGTGCCAGCAGCACCGGGACAGGGGGGTACGAGCAGTACTTC. Protein product: CASSTGTGGYEQYF.

The gene calls are TRBV29-1 and TRBJ2-1; D unclear. The CDR3 runs 12 residues. V shed 2 bases and J shed 4 bases, with 6 bases lying between them. Germline CDR1 is SQVTM and CDR2 is ANQGSEA. CDR3 loop: CSVEQKYNEQFF. CDR3 sequence (DNA): TGCAGCGTTGAACAGAAATACAATGAGCAGTTCTTC.

This clonotype was detected ten times or more. V usage is TRBV28 and J usage is TRBJ1-1; D not resolved. The CDR3 consists of 15 residues. The germline gives CDR1 MDHEN, CDR2 SYDVKM. V shed 4 bases and J shed 2 bases, with 14 bases lying between them. The CDR3 sequence: CASSSPPSDNTEAFF. In DNA, the CDR3 is TGTGCCAGCAGTTCCCCGCCCTCAGATAACACTGAAGCTTTCTTT.

This clonotype was recorded a few times. The V gene is TRBV12-3 or TRBV12-4, the J gene TRBJ2-6, with D uncertain. Trimming took off 7 bases at V and 0 bases at J, with 7 bases between the two ends. This CDR3 comprises 14 residues. CDR3 protein: CASKLSSGANVLTF. The CDR3 coding sequence is TGTGCCAGCAAGCTGAGCTCTGGGGCCAACGTCCTGACTTTC.

This clonotype was observed a few times. This sequence joins TRBV7-3 and TRBJ2-3; possibly TRBD1 for D (5 bases). The V gene's germline CDR1 is SGHTA and CDR2 FQGTGA. The CDR3 sequence is 15 residues long. Trimming shortened V by 6 bases and J by 2 bases, and 15 bases separated the two germline ends. CDR3: CASSRGPESTDTQYF. Here the CDR3 DNA reads TGTGCCAGCAGTAGGGGCCCAGAGTCCACAGATACGCAGTATTTT.

The chain has TRBV27 and TRBJ2-1; D is possibly TRBD2 (6 bases). CDR3 length: 11 amino acids. V lost 7 bases and J 8 bases, leaving 9 bases between the germline ends. Germline V gene sequence: CDR1 MNHEY, CDR2 SMNVEV (reference sequence). CDR3 amino acids: CASTSGDEQFF. In nucleotides, the CDR3 is TGTGCCAGCACCTCGGGGGATGAGCAGTTCTTC.

This chain links TRBV30 with TRBJ2-7; D gene unclear. The V gene lost 6 bases and the J gene lost 4 bases, with 16 bases spanning the gap. This CDR3 contains 13 residues. Germline CDR1 reads GTSNPN; CDR2 reads SVGIG (reference sequence). The CDR3 region has the DNA TGTGCCTGCCTTAGACGATGGCCTTACGAGCAGTACTTC. It is translated as CACLRRWPYEQYF.

This clonotype was detected a few times. The chain joins TRBV30 to TRBJ1-6, with unresolved D. Germline V gene data show CDR1 as GTSNPN and CDR2 as SVGIG (reference sequence). The CDR3 runs to 12 residues. V lost 5 bases to trimming and J lost 5 bases, with 7 bases between them. The CDR3 loop is CAWGQNNSPLHF. The CDR3 DNA sequence: TGTGCCTGGGGTCAGAATAATTCACCCCTCCACTTT.